Each of the 16 T cell receptor beta chains below was sequenced from the same sample in a study of shared clonotypes between healthy human individuals. Data came from immunoSEQ multiplex PCR; TCRdb stores just in-frame clones and leaves some out. Of some 900,000 clones listed, approximately 76% are singletons. Sample: memory CD4+ T cells sorted from blood. The sample's subset: CD45RA-negative fraction. The receptors stem from a man aged 18 to 35 in good health.

This sequence joins TRBV19 and TRBJ2-5, with D uncertain. Deletions cut 3 bases from V and 5 bases from J, with 10 bases between. This CDR3 comprises 13 residues. Per the germline V gene, CDR1 is LNHDA and CDR2 is SQIVND (reference sequence). The CDR3 loop reads CASSIPSSETQYF. The CDR3 nucleotides read TGTGCCAGTAGTATCCCCAGCTCGGAGACCCAGTACTTC. Looking up the rest from reference TRBV19 and TRBJ2-5 gives the full variable domain: DGGITQSPKYLFRKEGQNVTLSCEQNLNHDAMYWYRQDPGQGLRLIYYSQIVNDFQKGDIAEGYSVSREKKESFPLTVTSAQKNPTAFYLCASSIPSSETQYFGPGTRLLVL.

The J gene is TRBJ2-2, the V gene TRBV4-1; D is possibly TRBD2 (5 bases). Deletions cut 7 bases from V and 0 bases from J, with 12 bases between. Germline CDR1 and CDR2: MGHRA and YSYEKL. This CDR3 spans 15 amino acids. Here the CDR3 DNA reads TGCGCCAGCAAGGTCGAAGCGGCGAACACCGGGGAGCTGTTTTTT. Translating it yields CASKVEAANTGELFF.

The chain uses TRBV30 and TRBJ2-5; tentative D call: TRBD1 (6 bases). From germline, CDR1 is GTSNPN and CDR2 SVGIG (reference sequence). This CDR3 is built from 16 residues. Trimming removed 1 base at V and 3 bases at J, with 18 bases between. The CDR3 DNA is TGTGCCTGGAGTGGTCGACAGGCCCTTGGAAAAGAGACCCAGTACTTC. It codes for CAWSGRQALGKETQYF.

This clone was seen repeatedly, ten times or more. The genes are TRBV2 and TRBJ2-1; no clear D. CDR1 and CDR2 (germline): SNHLY, FYNNEI. The length of the CDR3 is 12 residues. Trimming took 3 bases from V and 11 from J, leaving 11 bases between them. The CDR3 protein is CASSDRFPQQFF. As DNA, the CDR3 is TGTGCCAGCAGTGATAGGTTCCCCCAGCAGTTCTTC.

The chain joins TRBV2 to TRBJ2-3; 9 bases fit TRBD2. The germline CDR1 and CDR2 sequences are SNHLY and FYNNEI. The CDR3 consists of 16 residues. Trimming at V came to 2 bases and at J to 6 bases, leaving 9 bases not matched to a gene. CDR3 amino acids: CASSEPRSSGKDTQYF. The CDR3 coding sequence is TGTGCCAGCAGTGAACCTAGGTCTAGCGGGAAGGATACGCAGTATTTT.

This rearrangement joins TRBV6-5 to TRBJ2-3, with 8 bases matching TRBD2. CDR3 length: 14 amino acids. The germline V gene encodes CDR1 MNHEY and CDR2 SVGAGI. V shed 7 bases, J shed 2 bases, and the junction held 5 bases outside the gene matches. The CDR3 DNA reads TGTGCCAGCACCCGGGGGGGACTCACAGATACGCAGTATTTT. Its protein is CASTRGGLTDTQYF.

This chain connects TRBV6-6 to TRBJ1-5, with a weak D call TRBD1 (6 bases). The CDR3 spans 15 residues. V gave up 2 bases and J gave up 1 base, with 9 bases separating them. Looked up from germline, CDR1 is MNHNY and CDR2 is SVGAGI (reference sequence). CDR3 sequence: CASSYGTLSNQPQHF. The CDR3 nucleotides read TGTGCCAGCAGTTACGGGACACTAAGCAATCAGCCCCAGCATTTT.

About this clone itself: Other DNA sequences in this specimen translate into the identical CDR3. CDR3 loop: CASRDRGETQYF. CDR3 DNA sequence: TGTGCCAGCCGGGACAGAGGGGAGACCCAGTACTTC. The gene calls are TRBV2 and TRBJ2-5; 7 bases align to TRBD1. The CDR3 contains 12 residues. V shed 8 bases, J shed 5 bases, and the junction held 5 bases outside the gene matches. Germline V lookup: CDR1 SNHLY, CDR2 FYNNEI.

The V call is TRBV19, the J call TRBJ1-5, with TRBD1 matching 7 bases. CDR1 and CDR2 from the germline V gene are LNHDA and SQIVND (reference sequence). The CDR3 runs 16 residues. V dropped 1 base and J dropped 3; count of bases not matched to a gene: 6. The CDR3 coding sequence is TGTGCCAGTAGTATAGCGGGGGACAGACCCAATCAGCCCCAGCATTTT. Encoded protein: CASSIAGDRPNQPQHF. Supplemented by reference TRBV19 and TRBJ1-5, the full variable domain reads DGGITQSPKYLFRKEGQNVTLSCEQNLNHDAMYWYRQDPGQGLRLIYYSQIVNDFQKGDIAEGYSVSREKKESFPLTVTSAQKNPTAFYLCASSIAGDRPNQPQHFGDGTRLSIL.

As to this clone: Other DNA variants within this sample encode the same CDR3. The gene calls are TRBV5-1 and TRBJ2-3; D not resolved. Deletions cut 4 bases from V and 0 bases from J, with 9 bases between. CDR1 is SGHRS, CDR2 YFSETQ, per germline. This CDR3 contains 14 residues. CDR3 sequence (DNA): TGCGCCAGCAGCCTAAGTAGAAGCACAGATACGCAGTATTTT. Encoded protein: CASSLSRSTDTQYF.

The V and J genes are TRBV30 and TRBJ1-4, with a possible D match to TRBD1 (5 bases). This CDR3 contains 14 residues. Germline V gives CDR1 GTSNPN, CDR2 SVGIG (reference sequence). Trimming pared 3 bases from V and 0 bases from J, leaving 8 bases between. The CDR3 nucleotides read TGTGCCTGGAGCCGACAGACAACTAATGAAAAACTGTTTTTT. This codes for CAWSRQTTNEKLFF.

The chain has TRBV14 and TRBJ1-2, with D possibly matching TRBD1 (6 bases). Deletions cut 5 bases from V and 4 bases from J, with 17 bases between. CDR1 SGHDN and CDR2 FVKESK come from the germline V gene. CDR3 length: 15 amino acids. CDR3 loop: CASSTRGGSPYGYTF. The CDR3 DNA sequence: TGTGCCAGCAGCACAAGGGGGGGATCCCCCTATGGCTACACCTTC. Filled out from reference TRBV14 and TRBJ1-2, the complete variable domain reads EAGVTQFPSHSVIEKGQTVTLRCDPISGHDNLYWYRRVMGKEIKFLLHFVKESKQDESGMPNNRFLAERTGGTYSTLKVQPAELEDSGVYFCASSTRGGSPYGYTFGSGTRLTVV.

The V gene is TRBV16, the J gene TRBJ2-6; unclear D gene. CDR3 length: 17 residues. Germline CDR1 is KGHSY and CDR2 is FQNENV. V was cut by 0 bases and J by 0 bases, with 9 bases left in between. The CDR3 sequence: CASSQSTVVSGANVLTF. Here the CDR3 DNA reads TGTGCCAGCAGCCAATCCACAGTCGTCTCTGGGGCCAACGTCCTGACTTTC.

The V gene is TRBV9, the J gene TRBJ2-1; 7 positions agree with TRBD2. The V segment lost 3 bases and the J segment 12 bases; nucleotides outside the gene matches: 3. CDR3 size: 11 residues. Germline V gives CDR1 SGDLS, CDR2 YYNGEE. Here the CDR3 reads CASSGLAGQFF. Here the CDR3 DNA reads TGTGCCAGCAGCGGACTAGCCGGGCAGTTCTTC.

The chain couples TRBV6-5 to TRBJ1-6; tentatively, D is TRBD1 (5 bases). The germline V and J ends were trimmed by 6 bases and 4 bases, with 10 bases remaining between them. Germline CDR1 MNHEY, CDR2 SVGAGI. This CDR3 has 14 amino acids. The DNA for the CDR3 is TGTGCCAGCAGGAGCCAGGGATATAATTCACCCCTCCACTTT. This sequence encodes CASRSQGYNSPLHF.

This chain joins TRBV11-3 and TRBJ2-3; TRBD2 might be the D (7 bases). The V end was cut by 1 base, the J end by 4 bases, with 15 bases between. This CDR3 is 16 amino acids long. Looked up from germline, CDR1 is SGHNT and CDR2 is YENEEA. The CDR3 DNA reads TGTGCCAGCAGCTTAGGGTTGTCGGGGGGCCCAGATACGCAGTATTTT. It translates to CASSLGLSGGPDTQYF.